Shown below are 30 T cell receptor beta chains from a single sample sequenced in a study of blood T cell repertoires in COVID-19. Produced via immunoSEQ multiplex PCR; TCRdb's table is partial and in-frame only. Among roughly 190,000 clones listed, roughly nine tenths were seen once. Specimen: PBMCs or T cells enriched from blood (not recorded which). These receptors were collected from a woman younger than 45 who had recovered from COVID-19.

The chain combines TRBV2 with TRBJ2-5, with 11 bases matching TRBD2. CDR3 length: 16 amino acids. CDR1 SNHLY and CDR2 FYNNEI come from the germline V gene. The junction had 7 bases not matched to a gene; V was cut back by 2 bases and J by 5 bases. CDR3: CASSESTSGAWETQYF. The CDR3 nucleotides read TGTGCCAGCAGTGAATCGACTAGCGGGGCGTGGGAGACCCAGTACTTC.

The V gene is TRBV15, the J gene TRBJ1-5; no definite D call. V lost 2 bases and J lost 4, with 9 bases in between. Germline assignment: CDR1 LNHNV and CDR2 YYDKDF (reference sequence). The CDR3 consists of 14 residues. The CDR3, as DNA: TGTGCCACCAGCAGACAGGAGGAAAATCAGCCCCAGCATTTT. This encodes CATSRQEENQPQHF.

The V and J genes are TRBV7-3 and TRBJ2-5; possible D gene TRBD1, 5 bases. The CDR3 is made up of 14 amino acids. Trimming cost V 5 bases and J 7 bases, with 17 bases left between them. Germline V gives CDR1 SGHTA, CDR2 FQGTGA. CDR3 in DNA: TGTGCCAGCAGCCCGTCACAGGCCCTCGGGACCCAGTACTTC. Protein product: CASSPSQALGTQYF.

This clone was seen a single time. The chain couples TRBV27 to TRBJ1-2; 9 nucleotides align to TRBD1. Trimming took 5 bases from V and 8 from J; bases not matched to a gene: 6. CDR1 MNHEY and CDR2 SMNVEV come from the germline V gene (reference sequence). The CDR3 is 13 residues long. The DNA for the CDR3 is TGTGCCAGCAGTATACAGGGGGCCGGGGGCTACACCTTC. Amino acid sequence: CASSIQGAGGYTF.

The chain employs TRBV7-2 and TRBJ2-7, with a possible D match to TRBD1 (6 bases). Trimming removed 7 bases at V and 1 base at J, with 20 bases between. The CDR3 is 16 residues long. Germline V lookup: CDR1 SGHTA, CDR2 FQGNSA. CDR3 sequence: CASNDPGQTSSYEQYF. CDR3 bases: TGTGCCAGCAACGACCCAGGACAGACATCTTCCTACGAGCAGTACTTC.

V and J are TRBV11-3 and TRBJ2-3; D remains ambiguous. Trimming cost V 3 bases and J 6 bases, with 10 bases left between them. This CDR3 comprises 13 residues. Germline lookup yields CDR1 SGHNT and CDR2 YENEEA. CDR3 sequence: CASSFYRGDTQYF. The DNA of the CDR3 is TGTGCCAGCAGCTTTTATCGCGGTGATACGCAGTATTTT.

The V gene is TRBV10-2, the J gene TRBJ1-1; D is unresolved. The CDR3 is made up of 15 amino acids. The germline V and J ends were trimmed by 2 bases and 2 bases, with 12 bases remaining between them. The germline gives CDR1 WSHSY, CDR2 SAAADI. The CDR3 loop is CASSELTADNTEAFF. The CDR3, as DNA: TGCGCCAGCAGTGAGCTCACGGCGGATAACACTGAAGCTTTCTTT.

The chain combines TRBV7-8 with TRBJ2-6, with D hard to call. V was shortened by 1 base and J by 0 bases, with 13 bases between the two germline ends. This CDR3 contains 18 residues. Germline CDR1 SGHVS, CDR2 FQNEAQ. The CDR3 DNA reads TGTGCCAGCAGCTTAGGACAAGTACCCCGCTCTGGGGCCAACGTCCTGACTTTC. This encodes CASSLGQVPRSGANVLTF.

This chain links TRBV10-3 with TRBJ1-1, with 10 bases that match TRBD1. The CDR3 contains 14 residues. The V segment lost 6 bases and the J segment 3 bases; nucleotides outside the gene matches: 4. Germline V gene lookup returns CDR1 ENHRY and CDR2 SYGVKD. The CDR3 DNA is TGTGCCATCAGGGGGGACAGGGGCGACACTGAAGCTTTCTTT. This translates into CAIRGDRGDTEAFF.

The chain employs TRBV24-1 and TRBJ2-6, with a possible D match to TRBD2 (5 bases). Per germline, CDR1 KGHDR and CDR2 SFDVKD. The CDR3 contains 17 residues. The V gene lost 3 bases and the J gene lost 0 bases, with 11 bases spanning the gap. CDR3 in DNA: TGTGCCACCAGTGATAACCGGGAAAGCTCTGGGGCCAACGTCCTGACTTTC. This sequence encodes CATSDNRESSGANVLTF.

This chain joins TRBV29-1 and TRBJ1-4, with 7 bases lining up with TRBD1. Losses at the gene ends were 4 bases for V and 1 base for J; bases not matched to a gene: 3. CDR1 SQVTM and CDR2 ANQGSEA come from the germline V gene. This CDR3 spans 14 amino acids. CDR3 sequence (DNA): TGCAGCGTTGGGCAGGGGGTAACTAATGAAAAACTGTTTTTT. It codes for CSVGQGVTNEKLFF.

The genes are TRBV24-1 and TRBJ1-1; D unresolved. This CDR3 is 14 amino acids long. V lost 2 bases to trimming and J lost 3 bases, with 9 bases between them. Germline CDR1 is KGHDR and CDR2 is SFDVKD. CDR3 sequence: CATSDSRRYTEAFF. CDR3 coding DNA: TGTGCCACCAGTGATTCCCGGCGGTACACTGAAGCTTTCTTT.

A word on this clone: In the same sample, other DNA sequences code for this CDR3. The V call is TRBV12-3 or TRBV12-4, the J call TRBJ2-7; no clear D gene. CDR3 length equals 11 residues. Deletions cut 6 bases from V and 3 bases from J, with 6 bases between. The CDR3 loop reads CASSSNYEQYF. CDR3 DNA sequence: TGTGCCAGCAGCTCTAACTACGAGCAGTACTTC.

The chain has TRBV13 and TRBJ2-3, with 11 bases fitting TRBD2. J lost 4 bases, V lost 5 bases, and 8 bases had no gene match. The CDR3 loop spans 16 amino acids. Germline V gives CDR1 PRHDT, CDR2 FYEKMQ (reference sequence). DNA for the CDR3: TGTGCCAGCAGCCCTACTAGCGGGAGTTACTCAGATACGCAGTATTTT. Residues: CASSPTSGSYSDTQYF.

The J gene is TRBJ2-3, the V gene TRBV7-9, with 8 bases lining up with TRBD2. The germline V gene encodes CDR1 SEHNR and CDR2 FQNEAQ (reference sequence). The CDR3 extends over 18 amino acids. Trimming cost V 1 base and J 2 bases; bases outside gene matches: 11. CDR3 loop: CASSLGAGAPHITDTQYF. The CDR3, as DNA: TGTGCCAGCAGCTTAGGAGCGGGAGCCCCCCACATCACAGATACGCAGTATTTT.

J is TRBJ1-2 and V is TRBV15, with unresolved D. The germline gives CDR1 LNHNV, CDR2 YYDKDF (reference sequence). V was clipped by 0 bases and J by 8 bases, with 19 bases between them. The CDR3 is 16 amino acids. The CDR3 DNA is TGTGCCACCAGCAGAGATTTGTTACAGACAACCTTAGGCTACACCTTC. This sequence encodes CATSRDLLQTTLGYTF. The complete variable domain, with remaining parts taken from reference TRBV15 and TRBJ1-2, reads DAMVIQNPRYQVTQFGKPVTLSCSQTLNHNVMYWYQQKSSQAPKLLFHYYDKDFNNEADTPDNFQSRRPNTSFCFLDIRSPGLGDTAMYLCATSRDLLQTTLGYTFGSGTRLTVV.

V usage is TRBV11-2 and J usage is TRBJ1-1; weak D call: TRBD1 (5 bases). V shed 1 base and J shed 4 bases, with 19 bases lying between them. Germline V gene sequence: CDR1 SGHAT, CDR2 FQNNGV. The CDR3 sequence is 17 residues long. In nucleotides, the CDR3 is TGTGCCAGCAGCTTAGGACAGCGAACCTTTTTGGGCACTGAAGCTTTCTTT. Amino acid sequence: CASSLGQRTFLGTEAFF.

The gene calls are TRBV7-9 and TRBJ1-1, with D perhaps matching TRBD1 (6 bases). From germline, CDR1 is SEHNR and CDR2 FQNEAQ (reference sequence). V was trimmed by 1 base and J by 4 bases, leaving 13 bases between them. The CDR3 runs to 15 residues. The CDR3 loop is CASSLVSGAPTEAFF. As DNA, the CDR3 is TGTGCCAGCAGCTTAGTATCAGGGGCGCCCACTGAAGCTTTCTTT.

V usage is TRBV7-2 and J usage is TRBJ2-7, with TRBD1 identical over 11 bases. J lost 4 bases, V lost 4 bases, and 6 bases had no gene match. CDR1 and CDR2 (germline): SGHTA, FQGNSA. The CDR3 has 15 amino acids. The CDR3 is CASSSLGTGGYEQYF. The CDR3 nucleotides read TGTGCCAGCAGCTCCTTAGGGACAGGGGGGTACGAGCAGTACTTC.

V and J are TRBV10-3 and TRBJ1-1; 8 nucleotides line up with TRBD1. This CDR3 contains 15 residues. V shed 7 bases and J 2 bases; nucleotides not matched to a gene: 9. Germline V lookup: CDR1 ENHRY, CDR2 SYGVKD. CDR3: CAITSAGGINTEAFF. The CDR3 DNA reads TGTGCCATCACTTCGGCAGGGGGCATAAACACTGAAGCTTTCTTT.

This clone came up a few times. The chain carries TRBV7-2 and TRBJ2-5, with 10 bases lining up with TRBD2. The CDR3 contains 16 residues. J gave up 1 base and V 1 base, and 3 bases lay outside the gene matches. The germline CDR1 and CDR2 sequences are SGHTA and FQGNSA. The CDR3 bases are TGTGCCAGCAGCTTAGAACTAGCGGGATCCCAAGAGACCCAGTACTTC. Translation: CASSLELAGSQETQYF.

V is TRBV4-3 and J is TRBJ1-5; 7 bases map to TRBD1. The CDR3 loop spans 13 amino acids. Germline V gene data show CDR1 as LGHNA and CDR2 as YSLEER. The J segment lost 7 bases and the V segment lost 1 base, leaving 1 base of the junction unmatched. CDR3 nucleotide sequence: TGCGCCAGCAGCCAAGGACAGGGCCAGCCCCAGCATTTT. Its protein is CASSQGQGQPQHF.

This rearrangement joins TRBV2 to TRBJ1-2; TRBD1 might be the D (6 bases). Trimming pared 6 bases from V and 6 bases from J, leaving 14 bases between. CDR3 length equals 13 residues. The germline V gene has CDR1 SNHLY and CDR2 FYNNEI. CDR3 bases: TGTGCCAGCAGCCCTAGGACAGCCCATGGCTACACCTTC. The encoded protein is CASSPRTAHGYTF.

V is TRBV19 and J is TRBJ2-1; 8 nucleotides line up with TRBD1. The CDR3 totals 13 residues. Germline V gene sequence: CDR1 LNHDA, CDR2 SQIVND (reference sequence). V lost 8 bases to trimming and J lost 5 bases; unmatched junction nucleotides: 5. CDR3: CASVRGLNNEQFF. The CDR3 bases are TGTGCCAGTGTCAGGGGGCTGAACAATGAGCAGTTCTTC.

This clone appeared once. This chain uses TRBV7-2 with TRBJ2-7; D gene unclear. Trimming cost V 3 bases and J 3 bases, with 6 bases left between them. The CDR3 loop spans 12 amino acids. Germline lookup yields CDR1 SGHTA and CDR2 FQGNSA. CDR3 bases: TGTGCCAGCAGCTTCCCGGGCTACGAGCAGTACTTC. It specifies CASSFPGYEQYF.

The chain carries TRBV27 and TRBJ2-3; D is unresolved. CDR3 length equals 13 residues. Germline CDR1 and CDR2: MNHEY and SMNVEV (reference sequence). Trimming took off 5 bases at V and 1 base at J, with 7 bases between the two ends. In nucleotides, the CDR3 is TGTGCCAGCAGTGGGCAAGGCACAGATACGCAGTATTTT. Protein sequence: CASSGQGTDTQYF.

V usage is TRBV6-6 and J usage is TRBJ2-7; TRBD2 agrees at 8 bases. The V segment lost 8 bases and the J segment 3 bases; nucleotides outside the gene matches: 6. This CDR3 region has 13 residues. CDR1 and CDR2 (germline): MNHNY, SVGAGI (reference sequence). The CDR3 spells CASRPGTSYEQYF. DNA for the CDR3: TGTGCCAGCCGCCCCGGGACTAGCTACGAGCAGTACTTC.

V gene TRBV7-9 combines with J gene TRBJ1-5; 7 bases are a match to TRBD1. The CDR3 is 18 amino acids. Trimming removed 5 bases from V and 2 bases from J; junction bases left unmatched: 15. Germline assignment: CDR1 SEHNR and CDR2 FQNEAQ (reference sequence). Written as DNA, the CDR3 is TGTGCCAGCAGCCCCTACAGGGGAGCGGACTTGGGCAATCAGCCCCAGCATTTT. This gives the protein CASSPYRGADLGNQPQHF.

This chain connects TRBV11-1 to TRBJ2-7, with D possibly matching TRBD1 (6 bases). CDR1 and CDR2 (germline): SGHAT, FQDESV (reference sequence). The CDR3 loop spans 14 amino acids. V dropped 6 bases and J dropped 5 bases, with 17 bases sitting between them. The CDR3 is CASSFRGFGDEQYF. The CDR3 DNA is TGTGCCAGCAGTTTCAGGGGTTTTGGCGACGAGCAGTACTTC.

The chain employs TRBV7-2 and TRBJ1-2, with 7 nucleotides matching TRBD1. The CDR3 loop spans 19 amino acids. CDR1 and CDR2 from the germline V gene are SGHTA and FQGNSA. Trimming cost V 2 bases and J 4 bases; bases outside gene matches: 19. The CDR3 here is CASSLTGNRPGQRAYGYTF. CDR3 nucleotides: TGTGCCAGCAGCTTAACCGGGAACCGACCGGGACAGAGAGCCTATGGCTACACCTTC.